This T cell receptor beta chain emerged from a study of blood T cell repertoires in COVID-19. The CDR3 length is 13 residues. CDR1 and CDR2 from the germline V gene are LGHNA and YSLEER. V was cut by 3 bases and J by 6 bases, with 10 bases left in between. This clone occurred a few times. Generated by immunoSEQ multiplex PCR, the TCRdb table keeps only in-frame clones and is missing some. The sample yields approximately 47,000 clones, 84% seen once. The sequence came from a man in his 60s with acute or convalescent COVID-19. The sequenced material came from peripheral blood. The genes are TRBV4-3 and TRBJ2-3; maybe TRBD1 (5 bases). CDR3 DNA: TGCGCCAGCAGCCAGGGGCTGATTGATACGCAGTATTTT. It encodes CASSQGLIDTQYF.